A single T cell receptor beta chain is shown here with its context. These data belong to a study of blood T cell repertoires in COVID-19. Sequenced by immunoSEQ multiplex PCR; TCRdb stores in-frame clones only, minus some. The data contain under 200,000 clones, around 79% of them singletons. CDR3 length: 17 amino acids. Per germline, CDR1 SGHTA and CDR2 FQGNSA. The J segment lost 0 bases and the V segment lost 0 bases, leaving 5 bases of the junction unmatched. Sequenced input: peripheral blood. This clonotype originated in a man aged 55 to 70 with active or convalescent COVID-19. The genes are TRBV7-2 and TRBJ2-7; TRBD2 agrees at 10 bases. In DNA, the CDR3 is TGTGCCAGCAGCTTAGCGAAGTCTAGCGGGAGCTCCTACGAGCAGTACTTC. This gives the protein CASSLAKSSGSSYEQYF.